This passage covers 7 T cell receptor beta chains from one sample sequenced in a study of T cell responses to AZD1222 COVID-19 vaccine. Assay: immunoSEQ multiplex PCR; the TCRdb copy retains only in-frame clones and omits some. Altogether 55,000 to 70,000 clones are present, about three quarters being singletons, with the ten largest covering over 10%. Specimen: peripheral blood, collected on day 0 of AZD1222 vaccination. These receptors came from an adult in good health.

The table lists this clone with a count of one. This chain connects TRBV28 to TRBJ2-1; 9 bases match TRBD2. Germline CDR1 is MDHEN and CDR2 is SYDVKM. V was pared by 2 bases and J by 4 bases, with 3 bases of the junction left unmatched. There are 15 residues in the CDR3. CDR3 in DNA: TGTGCCAGCAGTTTAGGGCGGGGGGGATACAATGAGCAGTTCTTC. This translates into CASSLGRGGYNEQFF.

The chain combines TRBV10-3 with TRBJ1-3; unclear D gene. The CDR3 has 15 residues. The germline V and J ends were trimmed by 5 bases and 0 bases, with 11 bases remaining between them. Germline V gene data show CDR1 as ENHRY and CDR2 as SYGVKD. CDR3 protein: CAISLIGSSGNTIYF. The CDR3 nucleotides are TGTGCCATCAGTCTTATAGGGTCCTCTGGAAACACCATATATTTT.

The rearrangement links TRBV2 to TRBJ1-6; D is ambiguous. The CDR3 is made up of 16 amino acids. Germline V CDR1 and CDR2: SNHLY, FYNNEI. V gave up 7 bases and J gave up 4 bases, with 17 bases separating them. The CDR3 spells CASKLTVVNYNSPLHF. The CDR3 bases are TGTGCCAGCAAGTTAACGGTCGTTAATTATAATTCACCCCTCCACTTT.

V gene TRBV9 combines with J gene TRBJ2-1; 7 bases map to TRBD2. Per germline, CDR1 SGDLS and CDR2 YYNGEE. With V trimmed by 4 bases and J by 4 bases, 11 bases remained unmatched. There are 16 residues in the CDR3. The CDR3 nucleotides read TGTGCCAGCAGCCCCCGTGTCGCGGGAGCATACAATGAGCAGTTCTTC. Protein product: CASSPRVAGAYNEQFF. The complete variable domain, with remaining parts taken from reference TRBV9 and TRBJ2-1, reads DSGVTQTPKHLITATGQRVTLRCSPRSGDLSVYWYQQSLDQGLQFLIQYYNGEERAKGNILERFSAQQFPDLHSELNLSSLELGDSALYFCASSPRVAGAYNEQFFGPGTRLTVL.

This clone was found a few times. The chain recombines TRBV7-8 with TRBJ2-3; 7 bases fit TRBD2. V lost 3 bases, J lost 4 bases, and 10 bases stayed unmatched. The CDR3 covers 16 residues. Germline V gene data show CDR1 as SGHVS and CDR2 as FQNEAQ. The chain's CDR3 is CASSFPGGLIADTQYF. DNA for the CDR3: TGTGCCAGCAGCTTCCCGGGGGGTTTGATTGCAGATACGCAGTATTTT.

This chain joins TRBV5-1 and TRBJ1-3; TRBD1 matches 7 bases. Trimming at V came to 4 bases and at J to 1 base, leaving 5 bases not matched to a gene. The germline gives CDR1 SGHRS, CDR2 YFSETQ. The CDR3 totals 15 residues. Here the CDR3 DNA reads TGCGCCAGCAGCGAAGGGGGCGCGTCTGGAAACACCATATATTTT. Its translation is CASSEGGASGNTIYF.

CDR3 loop: CASIRVMNTEAFF. CDR3 nucleotides: TGTGCCAGCATTCGGGTAATGAACACTGAAGCTTTCTTT. The chain links TRBV2 to TRBJ1-1; D is unresolved. The CDR3 is made up of 13 amino acids. The germline CDR1 and CDR2 sequences are SNHLY and FYNNEI. The V end was cut by 7 bases, the J end by 0 bases, with 9 bases between.